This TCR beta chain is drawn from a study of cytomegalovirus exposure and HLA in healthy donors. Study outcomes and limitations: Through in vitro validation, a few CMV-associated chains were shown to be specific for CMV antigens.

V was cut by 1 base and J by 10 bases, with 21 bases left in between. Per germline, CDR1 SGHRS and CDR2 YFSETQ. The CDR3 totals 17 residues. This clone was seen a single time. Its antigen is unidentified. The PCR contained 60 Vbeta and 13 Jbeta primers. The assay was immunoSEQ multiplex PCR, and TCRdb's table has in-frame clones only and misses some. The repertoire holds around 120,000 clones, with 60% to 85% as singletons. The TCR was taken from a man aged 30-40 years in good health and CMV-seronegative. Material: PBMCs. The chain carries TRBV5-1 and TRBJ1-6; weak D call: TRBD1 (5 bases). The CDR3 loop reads CASSLSAEGRPRSPLHF. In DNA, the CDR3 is TGCGCCAGCAGCTTGTCGGCGGAGGGACGCCCGAGATCACCCCTCCACTTT.